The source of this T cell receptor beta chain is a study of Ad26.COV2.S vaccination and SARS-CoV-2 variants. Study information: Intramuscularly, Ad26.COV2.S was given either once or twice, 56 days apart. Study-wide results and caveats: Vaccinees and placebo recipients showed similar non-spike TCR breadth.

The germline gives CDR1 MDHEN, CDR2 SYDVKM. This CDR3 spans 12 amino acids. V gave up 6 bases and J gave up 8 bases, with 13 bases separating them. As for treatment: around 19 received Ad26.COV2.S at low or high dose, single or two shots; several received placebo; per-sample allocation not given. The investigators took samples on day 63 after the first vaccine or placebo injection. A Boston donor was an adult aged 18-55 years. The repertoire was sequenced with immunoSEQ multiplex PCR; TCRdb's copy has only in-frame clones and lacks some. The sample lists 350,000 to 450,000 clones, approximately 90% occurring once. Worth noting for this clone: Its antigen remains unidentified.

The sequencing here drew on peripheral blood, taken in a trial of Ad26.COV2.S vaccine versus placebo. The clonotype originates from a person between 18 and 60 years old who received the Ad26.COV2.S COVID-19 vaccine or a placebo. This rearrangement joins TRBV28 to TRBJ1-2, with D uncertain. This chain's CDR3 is CASSTLISGYTF. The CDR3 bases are TGTGCCAGCAGCACACTGATCAGCGGCTACACCTTC.